A single sample gave rise to the 24 T cell receptor beta chains below, sequenced in a study of blood T cell repertoires in COVID-19. Repertoires were generated with immunoSEQ multiplex PCR, while TCRdb's copy carries only in-frame clones and drops some. The sample has just over 250,000 clones, over 75% seen once. The specimen sequenced was peripheral blood. The source is a woman aged 50 to 60 with acute or convalescent COVID-19.

The rearrangement joins TRBV3-1 (or the pseudogene TRBV3-2) to TRBJ2-5, with D possibly TRBD2 on 6 matching bases. The CDR3 is 15 residues long. Per germline, CDR1 LGHDT and CDR2 YNNKEL (reference sequence). The germline V and J ends were trimmed by 6 bases and 6 bases, with 20 bases remaining between them. CDR3 in DNA: TGTGCCAGCAGGCCGGCGGGACGCCCCGGACAGACCCAGTACTTC. This translates into CASRPAGRPGQTQYF.

The chain has TRBV14 and TRBJ1-6; weak D call: TRBD1 (5 bases). CDR3 length: 12 residues. V lost 3 bases and J 11 bases, leaving 8 bases between the germline ends. From germline, CDR1 is SGHDN and CDR2 FVKESK. In DNA form, the CDR3 reads TGTGCCAGCAGCCACTCAGGGACACCCCTCCACTTT. Translation: CASSHSGTPLHF.

This chain joins TRBV6-2 or TRBV6-3 and TRBJ2-1, with 8 bases fitting TRBD2. V was pared by 4 bases and J by 2 bases, with 7 bases of the junction left unmatched. Per germline, CDR1 MNHEY and CDR2 SVGEGT. The CDR3 totals 16 residues. CDR3 in DNA: TGTGCCAGCAGTTTCGAACTTAGCGGGACCTACAATGAGCAGTTCTTC. Its protein is CASSFELSGTYNEQFF.

This chain uses TRBV14 with TRBJ1-2; D not resolved. The germline CDR1 and CDR2 sequences are SGHDN and FVKESK. Trimming took off 1 base at V and 1 base at J, with 13 bases between the two ends. This CDR3 region has 16 residues. The CDR3 bases are TGTGCCAGCAGCCAAGGCGGGCGTGGGATTAACTATGGCTACACCTTC. This sequence encodes CASSQGGRGINYGYTF. The complete variable domain, with remaining parts taken from reference TRBV14 and TRBJ1-2, reads EAGVTQFPSHSVIEKGQTVTLRCDPISGHDNLYWYRRVMGKEIKFLLHFVKESKQDESGMPNNRFLAERTGGTYSTLKVQPAELEDSGVYFCASSQGGRGINYGYTFGSGTRLTVV.

J is TRBJ2-3 and V is TRBV5-1; D is possibly TRBD2 (5 bases). The CDR3 is 14 amino acids. V dropped 3 bases and J dropped 0 bases, with 8 bases sitting between them. Germline V gene sequence: CDR1 SGHRS, CDR2 YFSETQ. CDR3 amino acids: CASSSRTSTDTQYF. The DNA for the CDR3 is TGCGCCAGCAGCTCCAGGACTAGCACAGATACGCAGTATTTT.

The gene calls are TRBV15 and TRBJ2-4, with 12 bases aligning to TRBD2. This CDR3 is 17 amino acids long. The V and J ends lost 8 bases and 3 bases, in that order; junction bases with no gene match: 11. CDR1 is LNHNV and CDR2 is YYDKDF in the germline V gene (reference sequence). CDR3 loop: CATSNPSGRDVKNIQYF. In nucleotides, the CDR3 is TGTGCCACCTCCAACCCTAGCGGGAGGGATGTCAAAAACATTCAGTACTTC.

The rearrangement links TRBV9 to TRBJ2-1; possible D gene TRBD2, 6 bases. Germline V gives CDR1 SGDLS, CDR2 YYNGEE. Trimming took 0 bases from V and 7 from J, leaving 23 bases between them. The CDR3 sequence is 18 residues long. The CDR3, as DNA: TGTGCCAGCAGCGTAGGAACGGGAGCAAATCGAATCACAAATGAGCAGTTCTTC. Its protein is CASSVGTGANRITNEQFF.

The chain uses TRBV10-3 and TRBJ1-4, with 10 bases that match TRBD1. The CDR3 extends over 19 amino acids. The J segment lost 1 base and the V segment lost 2 bases, leaving 10 bases of the junction unmatched. From germline, CDR1 is ENHRY and CDR2 SYGVKD. The chain's CDR3 is CAISEGWRDRGGTNEKLFF. The DNA of the CDR3 is TGTGCCATCAGTGAGGGATGGCGGGACAGGGGAGGAACTAATGAAAAACTGTTTTTT.

The rearrangement joins TRBV2 to TRBJ1-5; D might be TRBD1 (5 bases). The CDR3 sequence is 13 residues long. V was cut by 7 bases and J by 7 bases, with 14 bases left in between. CDR1 SNHLY and CDR2 FYNNEI come from the germline V gene. In DNA, the CDR3 is TGTGCCAGCAATGCTGCATGGGGCCAGCCCCAGCATTTT. Protein: CASNAAWGQPQHF.

This chain uses TRBV9 with TRBJ2-3; TRBD2 agrees at 10 bases. In germline, CDR1 is SGDLS, CDR2 YYNGEE. Unmatched junction bases numbered 6, after V lost 3 bases and J lost 5 bases. The CDR3 runs to 15 residues. The CDR3 sequence: CASSELAGVGDTQYF. The DNA of the CDR3 is TGTGCCAGCAGCGAGCTAGCGGGAGTTGGAGATACGCAGTATTTT.

The J gene is TRBJ1-4, the V gene TRBV28, with TRBD1 identical over 8 bases. The trim removed 3 bases at V and 6 bases at J, leaving 6 bases unmatched. Germline loops: CDR1 MDHEN, CDR2 SYDVKM. The CDR3 totals 15 residues. The CDR3 loop reads CASSFRDRGYEKLFF. As DNA, the CDR3 is TGTGCCAGCAGTTTTAGAGACAGGGGTTATGAAAAACTGTTTTTT.

This chain connects TRBV6-5 to TRBJ1-1; D remains unclear. This CDR3 has 14 residues. The germline V gene encodes CDR1 MNHEY and CDR2 SVGAGI. V was trimmed by 3 bases and J by 3 bases, leaving 11 bases between them. Here the CDR3 reads CASSYKVRYTEAFF. The CDR3 DNA reads TGTGCCAGCAGTTATAAAGTCCGGTACACTGAAGCTTTCTTT.

This chain joins TRBV19 and TRBJ2-7; 11 nucleotides agree with TRBD2. Per the germline V gene, CDR1 is LNHDA and CDR2 is SQIVND (reference sequence). The V gene end was trimmed by 5 bases and the J gene end by 7 bases; junction bases not matched to a gene: 7. The CDR3 sequence is 14 residues long. The CDR3 sequence: CASSPRTSGPEQYF. DNA for the CDR3: TGTGCCAGTAGTCCTAGGACTAGCGGGCCTGAGCAGTACTTC.

This chain connects TRBV7-9 to TRBJ1-2, with 7 bases that match TRBD1. Per germline, CDR1 SEHNR and CDR2 FQNEAQ (reference sequence). V shed 5 bases and J 7 bases; nucleotides not matched to a gene: 7. The CDR3 sequence is 13 residues long. The CDR3 DNA follows: TGTGCCAGCAGCCGGGGACAGTTCTCTGGCTACACCTTC. Translated: CASSRGQFSGYTF.

This sequence joins TRBV2 and TRBJ2-1; TRBD1 matches at 8 bases. V trimming: 6 bases; J trimming: 5 bases; junction bases outside the gene matches: 12. The V gene's germline CDR1 is SNHLY and CDR2 FYNNEI. The CDR3 consists of 16 residues. CDR3 DNA sequence: TGTGCCAGCAGAGACCTCTTTGGGACAGGACACAATGAGCAGTTCTTC. It translates to CASRDLFGTGHNEQFF. The full variable domain, rest sourced from reference TRBV2 and TRBJ2-1, is EPEVTQTPSHQVTQMGQEVILRCVPISNHLYFYWYRQILGQKVEFLVSFYNNEISEKSEIFDDQFSVERPDGSNFTLKIRSTKLEDSAMYFCASRDLFGTGHNEQFFGPGTRLTVL.

The CDR3 protein is CASSEWEGKEQFF. In nucleotides, the CDR3 is TGTGCCAGCAGTGAATGGGAGGGTAAGGAGCAGTTCTTC. The rearrangement uses TRBV25-1 and TRBJ2-1; 7 positions agree with TRBD2. Germline V gene data show CDR1 as MGHDK and CDR2 as SYGVNS. The V segment lost 1 base and the J segment 10 bases; nucleotides outside the gene matches: 4. The CDR3 contains 13 residues.

The V call is TRBV15, the J call TRBJ1-2; a weak D match, TRBD1 (6 bases). The CDR3 length is 14 residues. Trimming pared 2 bases from V and 6 bases from J, leaving 13 bases between. Per the germline V gene, CDR1 is LNHNV and CDR2 is YYDKDF (reference sequence). CDR3 sequence reads: CATSRSIGGHGYTF. As DNA, the CDR3 is TGTGCCACCAGCAGATCAATCGGGGGGCATGGCTACACCTTC. The full variable domain, its missing parts supplied by reference TRBV15 and TRBJ1-2, is DAMVIQNPRYQVTQFGKPVTLSCSQTLNHNVMYWYQQKSSQAPKLLFHYYDKDFNNEADTPDNFQSRRPNTSFCFLDIRSPGLGDTAMYLCATSRSIGGHGYTFGSGTRLTVV.

The chain carries TRBV7-9 and TRBJ2-7, with a tentative D call TRBD1 (6 bases). Deletions cut 4 bases from V and 2 bases from J, with 12 bases between. The CDR3 has 14 amino acids. Germline CDR1 and CDR2: SEHNR and FQNEAQ (reference sequence). CDR3 in DNA: TGTGCCAGCAGCTCCGGGACATCGACCTACGAGCAGTACTTC. Encoded protein: CASSSGTSTYEQYF.

J is TRBJ2-7 and V is TRBV5-6; 12 bases agree with TRBD1. Germline CDR1 and CDR2: SGHDT and YYEEEE. CDR3 length: 17 amino acids. The ends lost 3 bases at V and 6 bases at J; junction bases unmatched: 13. In nucleotides, the CDR3 is TGTGCCAGCAGCTACTCGGGACAGGGGGCGGGGAAAATCGAGCAGTACTTC. This translates into CASSYSGQGAGKIEQYF.

V is TRBV28 and J is TRBJ1-2, with 8 bases lining up with TRBD1. The CDR3 sequence is 13 residues long. Trimming took 5 bases from V and 5 from J; bases not matched to a gene: 4. Germline V gene data show CDR1 as MDHEN and CDR2 as SYDVKM. The CDR3 nucleotides are TGTGCCAGCAGTGACCGACAGGGGTATGGCTACACCTTC. This codes for CASSDRQGYGYTF.

This sequence joins TRBV4-3 and TRBJ1-2; D may be TRBD1 (5 bases). This CDR3 has 14 amino acids. The V and J ends lost 0 bases and 4 bases respectively, with 9 bases between them. Germline V gene data show CDR1 as LGHNA and CDR2 as YSLEER. CDR3 sequence (DNA): TGCGCCAGCAGCCAAGACGCGGGGGTCTATGGCTACACCTTC. This translates into CASSQDAGVYGYTF.

This rearrangement joins TRBV12-3 or TRBV12-4 to TRBJ2-3; the D gene is possibly TRBD2 (5 bases). V was trimmed by 3 bases and J by 7 bases, leaving 11 bases between them. The CDR3 loop spans 13 amino acids. CDR3 in DNA: TGTGCCAGCAGTTTCTCTAGCCGGAATACGCAGTATTTT. Its translation: CASSFSSRNTQYF.

V is TRBV27 and J is TRBJ2-3; TRBD1 matches 7 bases. Trimming at V came to 5 bases and at J to 2 bases, leaving 7 bases not matched to a gene. This CDR3 has 15 residues. Germline CDR1 reads MNHEY; CDR2 reads SMNVEV (reference sequence). CDR3 DNA sequence: TGTGCCAGCAGTCGTCGACAGGGAGACACAGATACGCAGTATTTT. Translating gives CASSRRQGDTDTQYF.

The chain uses TRBV27 and TRBJ2-1; tentatively, D is TRBD1 (6 bases). The CDR3 has 13 residues. V gave up 5 bases and J gave up 8 bases, with 13 bases separating them. CDR1 is MNHEY and CDR2 is SMNVEV in the germline V gene (reference sequence). CDR3 sequence (DNA): TGTGCCAGCAGTATACAGGGCTGGGATGAGCAGTTCTTC. It is translated as CASSIQGWDEQFF.